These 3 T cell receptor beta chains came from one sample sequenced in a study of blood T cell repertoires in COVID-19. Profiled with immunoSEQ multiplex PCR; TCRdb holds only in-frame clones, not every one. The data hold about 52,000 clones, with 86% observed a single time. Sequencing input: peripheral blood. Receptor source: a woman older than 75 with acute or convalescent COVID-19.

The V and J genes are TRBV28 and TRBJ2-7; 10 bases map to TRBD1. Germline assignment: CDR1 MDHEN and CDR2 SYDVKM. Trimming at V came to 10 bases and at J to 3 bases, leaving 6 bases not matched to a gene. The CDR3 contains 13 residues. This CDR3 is CATGGQGIYEQYF. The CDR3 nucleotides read TGTGCCACGGGGGGACAGGGGATCTACGAGCAGTACTTC. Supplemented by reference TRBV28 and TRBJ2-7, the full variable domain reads DVKVTQSSRYLVKRTGEKVFLECVQDMDHENMFWYRQDPGLGLRLIYFSYDVKMKEKGDIPEGYSVSREKKERFSLILESASTNQTSMYLCATGGQGIYEQYFGPGTRLTVT.

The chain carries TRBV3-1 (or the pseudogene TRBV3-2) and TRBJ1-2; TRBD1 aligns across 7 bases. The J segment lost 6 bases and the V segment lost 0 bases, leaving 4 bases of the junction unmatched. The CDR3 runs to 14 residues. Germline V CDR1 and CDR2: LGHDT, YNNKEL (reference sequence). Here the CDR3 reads CASSQEEGGHGYTF. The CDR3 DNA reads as TGTGCCAGCAGCCAAGAAGAAGGGGGCCATGGCTACACCTTC.

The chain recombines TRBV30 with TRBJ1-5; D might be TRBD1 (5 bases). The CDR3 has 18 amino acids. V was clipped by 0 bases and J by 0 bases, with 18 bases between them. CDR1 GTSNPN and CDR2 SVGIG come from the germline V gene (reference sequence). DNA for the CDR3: TGTGCCTGGAGTGTTGGGATTTTAGCAGGGTATAGCAATCAGCCCCAGCATTTT. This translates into CAWSVGILAGYSNQPQHF. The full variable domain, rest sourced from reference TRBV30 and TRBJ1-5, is SQTIHQWPATLVQPVGSPLSLECTVEGTSNPNLYWYRQAAGRGLQLLFYSVGIGQISSEVPQNLSASRPQDRQFILSSKKLLLSDSGFYLCAWSVGILAGYSNQPQHFGDGTRLSIL.